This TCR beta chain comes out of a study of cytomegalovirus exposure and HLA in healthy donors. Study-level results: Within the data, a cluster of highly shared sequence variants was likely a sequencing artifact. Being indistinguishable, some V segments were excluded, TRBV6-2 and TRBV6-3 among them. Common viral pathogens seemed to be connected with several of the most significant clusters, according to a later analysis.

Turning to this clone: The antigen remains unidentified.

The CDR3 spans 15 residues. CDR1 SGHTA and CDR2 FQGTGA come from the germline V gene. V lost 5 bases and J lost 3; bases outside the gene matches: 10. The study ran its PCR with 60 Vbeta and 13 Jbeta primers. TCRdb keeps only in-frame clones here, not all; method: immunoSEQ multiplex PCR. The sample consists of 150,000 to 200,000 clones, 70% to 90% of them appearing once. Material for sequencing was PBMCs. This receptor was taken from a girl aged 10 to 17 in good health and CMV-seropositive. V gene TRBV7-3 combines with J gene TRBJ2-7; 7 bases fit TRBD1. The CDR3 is CASSIRGGQDYEQYF. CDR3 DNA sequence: TGTGCCAGCAGCATAAGAGGAGGACAGGACTACGAGCAGTACTTC.